This T cell receptor beta chain originates from a study of vaccination and CD4 T cells after COVID-19. Study at large: The convalescent population consisted of six males and four females, two of whom were of Hispanic ethnicity. Stimulation of the cells used overlapping spike peptide pools from SARS-CoV-2 and from the common cold coronaviruses HCoV-NL63, HCoV-OC43 and HCoV-229E.

In this sample, this clonotype is medium-sized (0.01 to 0.1%). Its matching antigen is unknown. An Oncomine TCR Beta short-read assay was used to sequence the DNA from cultured CD4+ T cells. TCRdb used MiXCR to reprocess the PCR reads, holding one entry per CDR3 protein. The data hold roughly 1,200 distinct CDR3 sequences, with about a fifth observed a single time. Specified treatment: roughly nine-day PBMC culture with coronavirus spike peptide pools or control peptides (ViraFEST assay). One should note that the unexposed donor's CD4+ T cells were collected before the COVID-19 pandemic (2011-2018). Sequenced sample: CD4+ T cells from blood, cultured in vitro. The clonotype was recovered from a human donor in good health.

CDR3 sequence: CASSPSRDSPLHF. CDR3 sequence (DNA): TGTGCCAGCAGCCCCTCAAGAGATTCACCCCTCCACTTT. The chain joins TRBV7-2 to TRBJ1-6; D is unclear. Germline V gives CDR1 SGHTA, CDR2 FQGNSA. Between the trimmed V and J ends, which lost 5 bases and 8 bases, there was a span of 10 bases. CDR3 size: 13 residues. Filled out from reference TRBV7-2 and TRBJ1-6, the complete variable domain reads GAGVSQSPSNKVTEKGKDVELRCDPISGHTALYWYRQSLGQGLEFLIYFQGNSAPDKSGLPSDRFSAERTGGSVSTLTIQRTQQEDSAVYLCASSPSRDSPLHFGNGTRLTVT.